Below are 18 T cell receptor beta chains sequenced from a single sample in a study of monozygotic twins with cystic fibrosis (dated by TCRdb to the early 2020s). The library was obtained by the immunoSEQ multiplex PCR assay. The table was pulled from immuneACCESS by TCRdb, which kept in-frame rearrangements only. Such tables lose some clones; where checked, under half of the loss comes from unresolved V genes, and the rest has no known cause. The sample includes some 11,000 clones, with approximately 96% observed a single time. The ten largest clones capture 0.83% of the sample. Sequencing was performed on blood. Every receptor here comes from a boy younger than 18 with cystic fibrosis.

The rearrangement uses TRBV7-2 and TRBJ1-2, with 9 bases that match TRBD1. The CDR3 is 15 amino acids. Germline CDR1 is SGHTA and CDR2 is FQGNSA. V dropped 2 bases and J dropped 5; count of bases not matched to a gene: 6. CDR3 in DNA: TGTGCCAGCAGCTTACCTGGGACAGGGAGATATGGCTACACCTTC. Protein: CASSLPGTGRYGYTF.

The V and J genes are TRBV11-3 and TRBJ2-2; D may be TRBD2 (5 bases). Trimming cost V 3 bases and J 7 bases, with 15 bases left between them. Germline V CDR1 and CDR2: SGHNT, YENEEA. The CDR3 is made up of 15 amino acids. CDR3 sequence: CASSFRAGGIGELFF. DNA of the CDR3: TGTGCCAGCAGCTTTCGGGCGGGCGGAATCGGGGAGCTGTTTTTT.

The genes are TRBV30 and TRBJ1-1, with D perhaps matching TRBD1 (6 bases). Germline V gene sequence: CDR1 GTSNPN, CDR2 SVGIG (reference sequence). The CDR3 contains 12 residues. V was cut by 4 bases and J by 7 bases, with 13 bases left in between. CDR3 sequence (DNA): TGTGCCTGGAACTGGGGGGCAATTGAAGCTTTCTTT. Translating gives CAWNWGAIEAFF.

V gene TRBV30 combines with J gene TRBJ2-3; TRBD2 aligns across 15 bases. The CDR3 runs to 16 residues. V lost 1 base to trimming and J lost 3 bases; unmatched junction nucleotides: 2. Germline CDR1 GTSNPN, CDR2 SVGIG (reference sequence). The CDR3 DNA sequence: TGTGCCTGGAGTGGTGGGACTAGCGGGAGGACAGATACGCAGTATTTT. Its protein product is CAWSGGTSGRTDTQYF.

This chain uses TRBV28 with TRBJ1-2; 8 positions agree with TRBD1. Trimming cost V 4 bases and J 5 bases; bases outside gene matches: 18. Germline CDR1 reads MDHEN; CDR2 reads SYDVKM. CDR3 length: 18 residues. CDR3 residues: CASSSPPGGTGRRYGYTF. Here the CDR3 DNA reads TGTGCCAGCAGTTCCCCCCCGGGTGGGACAGGACGTCGTTATGGCTACACCTTC.

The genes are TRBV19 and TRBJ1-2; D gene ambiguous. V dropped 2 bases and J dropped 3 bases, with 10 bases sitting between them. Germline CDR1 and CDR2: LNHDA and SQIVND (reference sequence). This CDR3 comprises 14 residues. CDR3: CASSIPTGYYGYTF. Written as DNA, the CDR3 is TGTGCCAGTAGTATACCGACGGGGTACTATGGCTACACCTTC.

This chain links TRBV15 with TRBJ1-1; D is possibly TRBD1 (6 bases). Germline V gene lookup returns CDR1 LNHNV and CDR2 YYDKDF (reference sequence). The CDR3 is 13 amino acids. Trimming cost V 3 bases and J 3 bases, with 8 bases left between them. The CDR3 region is CATSRDSHTEAFF. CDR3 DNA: TGTGCCACCAGCAGGGACAGCCACACTGAAGCTTTCTTT.

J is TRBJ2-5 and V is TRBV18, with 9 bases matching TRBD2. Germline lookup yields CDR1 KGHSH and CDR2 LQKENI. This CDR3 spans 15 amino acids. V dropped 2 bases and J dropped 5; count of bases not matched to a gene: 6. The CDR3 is CASSPSAGGPETQYF. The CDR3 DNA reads TGTGCCAGCTCACCATCAGCGGGGGGTCCGGAGACCCAGTACTTC.

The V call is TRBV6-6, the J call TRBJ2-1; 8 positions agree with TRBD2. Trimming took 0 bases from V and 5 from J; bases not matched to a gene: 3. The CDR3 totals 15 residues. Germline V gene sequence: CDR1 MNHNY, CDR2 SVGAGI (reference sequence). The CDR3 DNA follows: TGTGCCAGCAGTTACTCCGGGGGGGGGAACAATGAGCAGTTCTTC. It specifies CASSYSGGGNNEQFF.

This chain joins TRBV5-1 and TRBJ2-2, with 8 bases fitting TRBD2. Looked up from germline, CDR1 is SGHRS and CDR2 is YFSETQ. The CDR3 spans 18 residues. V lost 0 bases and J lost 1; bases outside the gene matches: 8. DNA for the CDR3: TGCGCCAGCAGCTTGGGGCGAGCCAGCGGGGGGAACACCGGGGAGCTGTTTTTT. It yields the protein CASSLGRASGGNTGELFF. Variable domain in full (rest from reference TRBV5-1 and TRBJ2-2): KAGVTQTPRYLIKTRGQQVTLSCSPISGHRSVSWYQQTPGQGLQFLFEYFSETQRNKGNFPGRFSGRQFSNSRSEMNVSTLELGDSALYLCASSLGRASGGNTGELFFGEGSRLTVL.

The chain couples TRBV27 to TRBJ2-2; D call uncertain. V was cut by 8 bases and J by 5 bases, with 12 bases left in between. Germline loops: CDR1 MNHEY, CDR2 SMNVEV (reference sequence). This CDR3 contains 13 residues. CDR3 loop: CASSALGTGELFF. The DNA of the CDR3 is TGTGCCAGCTCGGCCCTAGGGACCGGGGAGCTGTTTTTT.

The CDR3 sequence is CAIRQGTGNSPLHF. CDR3 coding DNA: TGTGCCATCAGGCAAGGGACAGGTAATTCACCCCTCCACTTT. This chain connects TRBV10-3 to TRBJ1-6, with 8 bases aligning to TRBD1. Germline V gene sequence: CDR1 ENHRY, CDR2 SYGVKD. Germline trimming cut 6 bases from V and 6 bases from J; bases unmatched to any gene: 4. The CDR3 covers 14 residues.

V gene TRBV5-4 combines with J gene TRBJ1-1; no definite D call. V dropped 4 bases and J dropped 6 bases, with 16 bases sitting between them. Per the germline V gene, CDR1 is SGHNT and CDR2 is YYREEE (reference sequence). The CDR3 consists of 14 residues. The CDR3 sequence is CASSDKSMYSEAFF. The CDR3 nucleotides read TGTGCCAGCAGCGATAAATCAATGTACTCTGAAGCTTTCTTT.

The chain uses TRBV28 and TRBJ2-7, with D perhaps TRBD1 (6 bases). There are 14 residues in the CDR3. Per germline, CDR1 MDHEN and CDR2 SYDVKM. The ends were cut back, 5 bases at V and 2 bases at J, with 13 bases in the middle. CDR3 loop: CASSRQVLPYEQYF. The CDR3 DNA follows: TGTGCCAGCAGTCGACAGGTCTTACCCTACGAGCAGTACTTC. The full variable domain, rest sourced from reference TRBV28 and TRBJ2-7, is DVKVTQSSRYLVKRTGEKVFLECVQDMDHENMFWYRQDPGLGLRLIYFSYDVKMKEKGDIPEGYSVSREKKERFSLILESASTNQTSMYLCASSRQVLPYEQYFGPGTRLTVT.

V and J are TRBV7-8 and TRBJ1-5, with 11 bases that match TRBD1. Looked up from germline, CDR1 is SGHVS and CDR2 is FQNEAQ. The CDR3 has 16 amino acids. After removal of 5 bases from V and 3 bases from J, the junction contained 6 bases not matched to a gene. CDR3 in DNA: TGTGCCAGCAGCCCGAGGACAGGGGGCGTCAATCAGCCCCAGCATTTT. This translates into CASSPRTGGVNQPQHF.

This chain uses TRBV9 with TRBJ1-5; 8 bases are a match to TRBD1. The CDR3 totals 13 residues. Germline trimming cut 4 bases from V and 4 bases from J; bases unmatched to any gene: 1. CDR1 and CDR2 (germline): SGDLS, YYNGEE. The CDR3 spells CASSRQGNQPQHF. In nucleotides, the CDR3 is TGTGCCAGCAGCAGACAGGGGAATCAGCCCCAGCATTTT.

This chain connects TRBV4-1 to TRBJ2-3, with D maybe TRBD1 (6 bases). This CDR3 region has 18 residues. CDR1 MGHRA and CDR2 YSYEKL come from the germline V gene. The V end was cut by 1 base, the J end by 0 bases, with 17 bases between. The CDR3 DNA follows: TGCGCCAGCAGCCAAGTGCTATCCGGGACATCTAGCACAGATACGCAGTATTTT. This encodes CASSQVLSGTSSTDTQYF.

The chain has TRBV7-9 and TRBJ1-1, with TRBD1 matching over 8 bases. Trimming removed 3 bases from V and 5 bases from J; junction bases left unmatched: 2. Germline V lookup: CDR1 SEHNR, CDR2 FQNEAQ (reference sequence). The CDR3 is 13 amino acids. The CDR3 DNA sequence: TGTGCCAGCAGCTTTGACAGGGGAACTGAAGCTTTCTTT. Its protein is CASSFDRGTEAFF. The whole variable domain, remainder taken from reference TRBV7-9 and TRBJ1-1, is DTGVSQNPRHKITKRGQNVTFRCDPISEHNRLYWYRQTLGQGPEFLTYFQNEAQLEKSRLLSDRFSAERPKGSFSTLEIQRTEQGDSAMYLCASSFDRGTEAFFGQGTRLTVV.